This TCR beta chain was sequenced for a study of OX40 agonist ivuxolimab in advanced cancers. Looking at the study overall: Earlier treatment with anti-PD-1, anti-PD-L1 or anti-CTLA-4 was permitted, and approximately 38% had received some.

The germline V gene encodes CDR1 SGHTA and CDR2 FQGNSA. V lost 5 bases to trimming and J lost 10 bases, with 18 bases between them. The CDR3 runs to 14 residues. Method: immunoSEQ multiplex PCR; TCRdb's copy keeps in-frame clones and lacks some. The sample lists around 50,000 clones, around 87% occurring once. The V and J genes are TRBV7-2 and TRBJ2-1, with D possibly being TRBD2 (6 bases). The material was CD4+ or CD8+ T cells sorted from blood, obtained in a trial of the OX40 agonist ivuxolimab. The TCR sequence derives from an adult with an advanced solid tumor such as melanoma, head and neck, liver or kidney cancer. The CDR3: CASSRTTSRAEQFF. The CDR3 region has the DNA TGTGCCAGCAGCCGGACTACGTCGAGGGCGGAGCAGTTCTTC.